This TCR beta chain emerged from a study of blood T cell repertoires in COVID-19. As for the study in general: Acute and convalescent COVID-19 specimens originated in the United States, Italy and Spain. T cells, B-cell-depleted T cells, or PBMCs supplied cDNA or gDNA.

Seattle participants joined during active infection and were tracked over time. Original methodology: Estimates of nucleated cell counts were drawn from the amplification of reference gene primers. Clones were read by immunoSEQ multiplex PCR, and TCRdb kept only the in-frame ones, dropping some. D and trimming were read from the DNA, whereas the V and J calls and clone size are those reported in that table. In the table there are about 500,000 clones, less than 90% of which are singletons. CDR1 is GTSNPN and CDR2 is SVGIG in the germline V gene (reference sequence). Trimming left V 0 bases short and J 0 bases short, with 9 bases between. The CDR3 has 15 residues.

The sequenced sample consisted of peripheral blood. The source of this sequence is a woman aged 50 to 60 with COVID-19, enrolled during active disease. The chain combines TRBV30 with TRBJ1-5; a weak D match, TRBD1 (6 bases). This CDR3 is CAWSVNRASNQPQHF. The CDR3 DNA is TGTGCCTGGAGTGTCAACAGGGCTAGCAATCAGCCCCAGCATTTT. The entire variable domain, with the rest obtained from reference TRBV30 and TRBJ1-5, is as follows: SQTIHQWPATLVQPVGSPLSLECTVEGTSNPNLYWYRQAAGRGLQLLFYSVGIGQISSEVPQNLSASRPQDRQFILSSKKLLLSDSGFYLCAWSVNRASNQPQHFGDGTRLSIL.